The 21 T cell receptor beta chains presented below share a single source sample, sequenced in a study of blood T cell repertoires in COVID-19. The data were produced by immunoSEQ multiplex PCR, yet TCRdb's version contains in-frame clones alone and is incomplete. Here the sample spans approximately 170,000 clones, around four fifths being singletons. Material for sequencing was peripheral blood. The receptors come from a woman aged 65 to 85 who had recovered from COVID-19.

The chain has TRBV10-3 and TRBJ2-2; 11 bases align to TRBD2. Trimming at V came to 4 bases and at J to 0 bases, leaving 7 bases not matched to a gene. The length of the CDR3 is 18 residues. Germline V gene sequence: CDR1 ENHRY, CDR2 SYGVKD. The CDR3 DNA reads TGTGCCATCAGTGTGGCACTAGCGGGGGCCACGAACACCGGGGAGCTGTTTTTT. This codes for CAISVALAGATNTGELFF.

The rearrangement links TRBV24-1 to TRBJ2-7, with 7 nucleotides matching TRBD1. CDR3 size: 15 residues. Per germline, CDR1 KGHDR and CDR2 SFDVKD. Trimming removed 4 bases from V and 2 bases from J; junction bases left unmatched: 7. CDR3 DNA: TGTGCCACCAGTGACCCCGGCAGGGGGACCTACGAGCAGTACTTC. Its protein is CATSDPGRGTYEQYF.

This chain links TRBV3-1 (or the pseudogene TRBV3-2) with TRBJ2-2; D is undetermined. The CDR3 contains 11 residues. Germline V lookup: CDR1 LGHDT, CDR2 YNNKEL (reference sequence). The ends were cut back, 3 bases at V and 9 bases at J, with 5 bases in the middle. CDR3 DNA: TGTGCCAGCAGCCAGGGCCGGGAGCTGTTTTTT. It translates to CASSQGRELFF.

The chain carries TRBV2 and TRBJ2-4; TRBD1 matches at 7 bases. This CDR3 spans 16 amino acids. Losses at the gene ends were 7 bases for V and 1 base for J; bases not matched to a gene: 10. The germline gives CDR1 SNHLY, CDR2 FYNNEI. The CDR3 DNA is TGTGCCAGCACCCTGGGACAGTCTCCGGCCAAAAACATTCAGTACTTC. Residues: CASTLGQSPAKNIQYF. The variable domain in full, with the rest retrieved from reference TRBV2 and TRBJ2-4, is EPEVTQTPSHQVTQMGQEVILRCVPISNHLYFYWYRQILGQKVEFLVSFYNNEISEKSEIFDDQFSVERPDGSNFTLKIRSTKLEDSAMYFCASTLGQSPAKNIQYFGAGTRLSVL.

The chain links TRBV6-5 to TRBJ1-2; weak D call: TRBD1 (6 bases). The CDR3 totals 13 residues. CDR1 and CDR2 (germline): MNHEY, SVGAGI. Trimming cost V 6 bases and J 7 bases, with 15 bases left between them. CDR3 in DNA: TGTGCCAGCAGCCCGGACAGAGAGCGTGGCTACACCTTC. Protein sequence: CASSPDRERGYTF.

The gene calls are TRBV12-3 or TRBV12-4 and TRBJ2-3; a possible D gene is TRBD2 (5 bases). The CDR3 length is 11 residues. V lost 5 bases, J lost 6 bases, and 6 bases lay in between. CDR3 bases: TGTGCCAGCAGTCCGGGGGATACGCAGTATTTT. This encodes CASSPGDTQYF.

The CDR3 nucleotides read TGCGCCAGCAGCCACTCGGGGGAGGGGGTCGGGATGGTCTATGGCTACACCTTC. It is translated as CASSHSGEGVGMVYGYTF. The rearrangement joins TRBV4-3 to TRBJ1-2; D perhaps matches TRBD1 (6 bases). V was cut by 3 bases and J by 4 bases, with 24 bases left in between. CDR1 and CDR2 (germline): LGHNA, YSLEER. The CDR3 is 18 amino acids.

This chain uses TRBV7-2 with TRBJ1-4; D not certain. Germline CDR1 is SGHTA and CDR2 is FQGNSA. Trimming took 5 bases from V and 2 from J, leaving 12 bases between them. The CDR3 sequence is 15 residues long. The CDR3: CASSREVGTNEKLFF. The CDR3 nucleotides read TGTGCCAGCAGCCGGGAGGTGGGGACTAATGAAAAACTGTTTTTT.

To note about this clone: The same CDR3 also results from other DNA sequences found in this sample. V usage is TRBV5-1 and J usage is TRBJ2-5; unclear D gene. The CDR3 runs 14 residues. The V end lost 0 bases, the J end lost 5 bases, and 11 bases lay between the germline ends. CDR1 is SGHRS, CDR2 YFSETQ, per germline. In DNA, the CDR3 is TGCGCCAGCAGCTTGGGTCGGGTGGAGGAGACCCAGTACTTC. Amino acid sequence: CASSLGRVEETQYF. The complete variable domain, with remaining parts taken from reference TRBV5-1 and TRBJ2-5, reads KAGVTQTPRYLIKTRGQQVTLSCSPISGHRSVSWYQQTPGQGLQFLFEYFSETQRNKGNFPGRFSGRQFSNSRSEMNVSTLELGDSALYLCASSLGRVEETQYFGPGTRLLVL.

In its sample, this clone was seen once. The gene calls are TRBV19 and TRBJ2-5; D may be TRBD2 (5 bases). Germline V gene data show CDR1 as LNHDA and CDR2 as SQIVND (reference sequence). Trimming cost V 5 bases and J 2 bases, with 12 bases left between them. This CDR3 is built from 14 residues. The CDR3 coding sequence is TGTGCCAGTAGTTCGAGGGCGCGACAAGAGACCCAGTACTTC. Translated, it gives CASSSRARQETQYF.

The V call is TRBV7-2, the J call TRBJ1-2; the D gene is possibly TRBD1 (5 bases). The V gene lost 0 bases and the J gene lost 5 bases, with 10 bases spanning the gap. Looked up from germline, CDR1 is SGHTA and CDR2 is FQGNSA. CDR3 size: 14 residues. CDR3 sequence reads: CASSLALPGYGYTF. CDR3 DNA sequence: TGTGCCAGCAGCTTAGCGCTCCCAGGGTATGGCTACACCTTC.

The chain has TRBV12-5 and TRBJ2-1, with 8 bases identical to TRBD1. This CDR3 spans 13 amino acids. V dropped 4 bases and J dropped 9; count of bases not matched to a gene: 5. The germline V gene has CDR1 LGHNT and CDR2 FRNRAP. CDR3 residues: CASGYNTGGEQFF. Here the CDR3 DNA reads TGTGCTAGTGGTTACAATACAGGGGGTGAGCAGTTCTTC.

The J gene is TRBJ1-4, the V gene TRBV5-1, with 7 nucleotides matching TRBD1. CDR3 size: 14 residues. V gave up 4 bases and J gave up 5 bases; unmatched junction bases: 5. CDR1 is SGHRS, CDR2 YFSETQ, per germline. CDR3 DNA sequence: TGCGCCAGCAGCCCCAGGGGGAAGAATGAAAAACTGTTTTTT. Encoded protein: CASSPRGKNEKLFF.

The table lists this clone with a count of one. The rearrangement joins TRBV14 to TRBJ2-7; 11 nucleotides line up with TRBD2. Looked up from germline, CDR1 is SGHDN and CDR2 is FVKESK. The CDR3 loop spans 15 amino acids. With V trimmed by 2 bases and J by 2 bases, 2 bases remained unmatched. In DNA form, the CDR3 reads TGTGCCAGCAGCCAACTAGCGGGAGGTACCTACGAGCAGTACTTC. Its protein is CASSQLAGGTYEQYF.

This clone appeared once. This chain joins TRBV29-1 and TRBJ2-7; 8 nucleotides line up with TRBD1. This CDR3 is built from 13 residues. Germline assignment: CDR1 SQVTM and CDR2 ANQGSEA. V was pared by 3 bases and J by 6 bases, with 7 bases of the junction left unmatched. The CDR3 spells CSVERQGASEQYF. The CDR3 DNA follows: TGCAGCGTTGAGAGGCAGGGGGCGTCCGAGCAGTACTTC.

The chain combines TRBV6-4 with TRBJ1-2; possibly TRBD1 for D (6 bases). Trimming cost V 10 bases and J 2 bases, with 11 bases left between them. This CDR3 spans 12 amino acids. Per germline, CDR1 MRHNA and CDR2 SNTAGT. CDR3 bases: TGTGCCACGGGGGGGCCGAACTATGGCTACACCTTC. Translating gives CATGGPNYGYTF.

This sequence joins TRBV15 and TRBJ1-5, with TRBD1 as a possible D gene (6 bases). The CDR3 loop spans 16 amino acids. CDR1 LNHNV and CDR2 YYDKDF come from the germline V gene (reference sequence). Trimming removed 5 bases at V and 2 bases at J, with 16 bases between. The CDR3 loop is CATSARRGAGNQPQHF. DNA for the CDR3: TGTGCCACCAGCGCCCGTCGGGGGGCCGGCAATCAGCCCCAGCATTTT.

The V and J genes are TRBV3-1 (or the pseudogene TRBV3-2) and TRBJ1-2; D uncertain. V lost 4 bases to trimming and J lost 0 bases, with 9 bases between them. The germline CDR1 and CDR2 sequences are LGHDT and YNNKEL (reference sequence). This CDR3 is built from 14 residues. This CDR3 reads CASSPRGTNYGYTF. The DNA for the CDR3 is TGTGCCAGCAGCCCCCGCGGGACTAACTATGGCTACACCTTC.

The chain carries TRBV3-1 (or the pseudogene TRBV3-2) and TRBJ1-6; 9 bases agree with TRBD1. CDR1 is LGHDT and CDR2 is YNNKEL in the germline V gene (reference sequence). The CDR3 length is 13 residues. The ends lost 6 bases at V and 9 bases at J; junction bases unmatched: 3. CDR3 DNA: TGTGCCAGCAGTGGGGACAGGGTTTCACCCCTCCACTTT. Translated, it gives CASSGDRVSPLHF.

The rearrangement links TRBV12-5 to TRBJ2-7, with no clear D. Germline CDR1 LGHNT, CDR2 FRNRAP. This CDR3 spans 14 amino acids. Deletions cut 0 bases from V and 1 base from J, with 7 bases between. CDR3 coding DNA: TGTGCTAGTGGTTTGGTTCCAACTTCCTACGAGCAGTACTTC. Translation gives CASGLVPTSYEQYF.

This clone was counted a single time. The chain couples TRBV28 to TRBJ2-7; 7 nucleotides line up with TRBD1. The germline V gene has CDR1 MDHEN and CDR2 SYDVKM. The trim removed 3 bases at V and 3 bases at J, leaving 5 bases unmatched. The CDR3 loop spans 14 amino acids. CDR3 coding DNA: TGTGCCAGCAGTTTGGGGACAGCCAACTACGAGCAGTACTTC. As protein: CASSLGTANYEQYF.